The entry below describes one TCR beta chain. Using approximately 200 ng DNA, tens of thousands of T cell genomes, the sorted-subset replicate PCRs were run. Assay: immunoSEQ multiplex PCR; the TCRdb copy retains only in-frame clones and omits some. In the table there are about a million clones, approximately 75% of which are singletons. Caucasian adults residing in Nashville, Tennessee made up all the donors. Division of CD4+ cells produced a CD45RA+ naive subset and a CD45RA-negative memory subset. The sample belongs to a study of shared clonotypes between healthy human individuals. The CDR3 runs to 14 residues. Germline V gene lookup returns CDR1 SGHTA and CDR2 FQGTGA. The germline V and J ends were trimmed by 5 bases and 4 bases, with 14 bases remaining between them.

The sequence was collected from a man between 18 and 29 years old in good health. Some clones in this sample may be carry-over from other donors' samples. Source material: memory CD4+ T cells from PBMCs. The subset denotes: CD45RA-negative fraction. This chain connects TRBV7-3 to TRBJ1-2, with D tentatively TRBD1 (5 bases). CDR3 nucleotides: TGTGCCAGCAGCCCTCAGGGCGCGACCTATGGCTACACCTTC. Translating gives CASSPQGATYGYTF.